The 32 T cell receptor beta chains below all came from one sample that was sequenced in a study of PD-1 blockade in classical Hodgkin lymphoma. Relapse after autologous stem cell transplantation occurred in every patient, and brentuximab vedotin exposure varied. Generated by immunoSEQ multiplex PCR, the TCRdb table keeps only in-frame clones and is missing some. The sample lists approximately 150,000 clones; about 78% were seen once. The sequencing here drew on peripheral blood mononuclear cells (PBMCs), taken before the second cycle of nivolumab. The receptors shown here come from a human donor with classical Hodgkin lymphoma.

Sample share makes this clone medium-sized. This rearrangement joins TRBV2 to TRBJ2-2, with D unresolved. V lost 1 base to trimming and J lost 0 bases, with 6 bases between them. This CDR3 is built from 15 residues. Germline V CDR1 and CDR2: SNHLY, FYNNEI. The CDR3 loop reads CASSEGPTNTGELFF. The CDR3 DNA sequence: TGTGCCAGCAGTGAAGGACCCACGAACACCGGGGAGCTGTTTTTT.

The chain employs TRBV9 and TRBJ2-3; TRBD1 matches 7 bases. Germline V gene sequence: CDR1 SGDLS, CDR2 YYNGEE. The CDR3 totals 18 residues. Losses at the gene ends were 3 bases for V and 5 bases for J; bases not matched to a gene: 18. The CDR3, as DNA: TGTGCCAGCAGCGCCACAGGGGCCCGCAATCCTGCCGGAGATACGCAGTATTTT. Translated, it gives CASSATGARNPAGDTQYF.

J is TRBJ1-2 and V is TRBV18; maybe TRBD1 (5 bases). Trimming left V 6 bases short and J 4 bases short, with 15 bases between. The V gene's germline CDR1 is KGHSH and CDR2 LQKENI. The CDR3 is made up of 14 amino acids. CDR3 protein: CASSLGTVSYGYTF. CDR3 DNA sequence: TGTGCCAGCTCTCTTGGGACGGTTAGCTATGGCTACACCTTC.

V gene TRBV6-5 combines with J gene TRBJ1-1, with D perhaps TRBD1 (5 bases). The length of the CDR3 is 15 residues. Germline-derived CDR1 and CDR2 are MNHEY and SVGAGI. Trimming stripped 5 bases from V and 0 bases from J, with 13 bases between. The CDR3 sequence is CASSPTGQMNTEAFF. The CDR3 nucleotides read TGTGCCAGCAGTCCTACGGGGCAGATGAACACTGAAGCTTTCTTT.

The rearrangement links TRBV15 to TRBJ2-2; 7 bases are shared with TRBD1. Looked up from germline, CDR1 is LNHNV and CDR2 is YYDKDF (reference sequence). There are 15 residues in the CDR3. V trimming: 0 bases; J trimming: 3 bases; junction bases outside the gene matches: 1. In DNA form, the CDR3 reads TGTGCCACCAGCAGAGATGACAGGGACACCGGGGAGCTGTTTTTT. It is translated as CATSRDDRDTGELFF. Full variable domain (remainder filled in from reference TRBV15 and TRBJ2-2): DAMVIQNPRYQVTQFGKPVTLSCSQTLNHNVMYWYQQKSSQAPKLLFHYYDKDFNNEADTPDNFQSRRPNTSFCFLDIRSPGLGDTAMYLCATSRDDRDTGELFFGEGSRLTVL.

The rearrangement joins TRBV28 to TRBJ1-2; 7 bases map to TRBD1. The CDR3 extends over 15 amino acids. The V and J ends lost 7 bases and 4 bases, in that order; junction bases with no gene match: 12. Per the germline V gene, CDR1 is MDHEN and CDR2 is SYDVKM. The CDR3 bases are TGTGCCAGCATCGATCGACAGGGACTTGGCTATGGCTACACCTTC. Its translation: CASIDRQGLGYGYTF.

The chain has TRBV5-4 and TRBJ1-2; possible D gene TRBD1, 5 bases. V was cut by 3 bases and J by 4 bases, with 13 bases left in between. The germline V gene encodes CDR1 SGHNT and CDR2 YYREEE (reference sequence). The CDR3 is made up of 14 amino acids. DNA for the CDR3: TGTGCCAGCAGCTCCCGACAGCTTCTCTATGGCTACACCTTC. This translates into CASSSRQLLYGYTF.

V is TRBV4-1 and J is TRBJ1-1; D is unclear. Per germline, CDR1 MGHRA and CDR2 YSYEKL. V dropped 0 bases and J dropped 7 bases, with 15 bases sitting between them. The CDR3 is made up of 15 amino acids. The CDR3 spells CASSQDPGLGIEAFF. CDR3 in DNA: TGCGCCAGCAGCCAAGATCCCGGGTTGGGGATTGAAGCTTTCTTT.

The chain combines TRBV2 with TRBJ1-1; maybe TRBD1 (6 bases). Germline CDR1 and CDR2: SNHLY and FYNNEI. Trimming cost V 4 bases and J 5 bases, with 11 bases left between them. This CDR3 contains 13 residues. CDR3 amino acids: CASSGGARTEAFF. DNA for the CDR3: TGTGCCAGCAGTGGGGGGGCGCGTACTGAAGCTTTCTTT.

V gene TRBV20-1 combines with J gene TRBJ1-1; 8 positions agree with TRBD1. Germline V CDR1 and CDR2: DFQATT, SNEGSKA (reference sequence). V lost 7 bases and J lost 5; bases outside the gene matches: 3. This CDR3 is built from 11 residues. In DNA form, the CDR3 reads TGCAGTGGGCAGGGGGCAACTGAAGCTTTCTTT. Its protein product is CSGQGATEAFF.

The CDR3 nucleotides read TGTGCCAGCAGAGCCGGGACTAGATTACACAATGAGCAGTTCTTC. Translation gives CASRAGTRLHNEQFF. This chain uses TRBV2 with TRBJ2-1; 8 bases line up with TRBD2. CDR1 is SNHLY, CDR2 FYNNEI, per germline. V lost 6 bases to trimming and J lost 5 bases; unmatched junction nucleotides: 9. This CDR3 is 15 amino acids long.

For this clone: The same CDR3 arises from other DNA sequences in this sample as well. This chain uses TRBV28 with TRBJ2-7, with D unresolved. V was clipped by 4 bases and J by 1 base, with 5 bases between them. This CDR3 comprises 12 residues. Germline V CDR1 and CDR2: MDHEN, SYDVKM. This CDR3 is CASSYSSYEQYF. The CDR3 region has the DNA TGTGCCAGCAGTTACTCATCCTACGAGCAGTACTTC.

The rearrangement joins TRBV7-2 to TRBJ2-3, with D hard to call. The germline V gene encodes CDR1 SGHTA and CDR2 FQGNSA. V lost 5 bases, J lost 2 bases, and 8 bases lay in between. The CDR3 runs to 13 residues. The DNA for the CDR3 is TGTGCCAGCAGCCCTCAGGTCACAGATACGCAGTATTTT. Translation: CASSPQVTDTQYF.

The chain recombines TRBV6-6 with TRBJ2-6; TRBD1 aligns across 7 bases. V dropped 5 bases and J dropped 13; count of bases not matched to a gene: 11. This CDR3 spans 14 amino acids. The germline gives CDR1 MNHNY, CDR2 SVGAGI (reference sequence). In nucleotides, the CDR3 is TGTGCCAGCAGTGAGGGCCCCGACAGGGTTGTCCTGACTTTC. This sequence encodes CASSEGPDRVVLTF.

This chain joins TRBV7-9 and TRBJ1-1, with a weak D call TRBD1 (6 bases). This CDR3 region has 14 residues. Trimming pared 2 bases from V and 0 bases from J, leaving 7 bases between. Per the germline V gene, CDR1 is SEHNR and CDR2 is FQNEAQ (reference sequence). The CDR3 reads CASSLSGVNTEAFF. The CDR3 DNA follows: TGTGCCAGCAGCTTATCAGGGGTGAACACTGAAGCTTTCTTT.

The V and J genes are TRBV5-1 and TRBJ2-1, with 10 bases fitting TRBD2. In germline, CDR1 is SGHRS, CDR2 YFSETQ. J was trimmed by 9 bases and V by 0 bases; bases with no gene match: 21. This CDR3 spans 20 amino acids. The CDR3: CASSLDSPPGLSGRGAEQFF. The DNA of the CDR3 is TGCGCCAGCAGCTTGGATTCCCCCCCAGGGTTGAGCGGGAGGGGGGCTGAGCAGTTCTTC.

This clone was recorded a few times. The chain employs TRBV7-9 and TRBJ2-3; D possibly corresponds to TRBD1 (5 bases). The CDR3 contains 15 residues. With 5 bases removed from V and 2 bases from J, the gap between germline ends came to 14 bases. Germline V gives CDR1 SEHNR, CDR2 FQNEAQ (reference sequence). In DNA, the CDR3 is TGTGCCAGCAGCCTCGACAGTCCCTACACAGATACGCAGTATTTT. Protein product: CASSLDSPYTDTQYF.

The chain combines TRBV28 with TRBJ2-5, with D possibly being TRBD1 or TRBD2 (6 bases each). V was trimmed by 10 bases and J by 2 bases, leaving 14 bases between them. Germline V gives CDR1 MDHEN, CDR2 SYDVKM. The length of the CDR3 is 13 residues. This CDR3 reads CATHTGTQETQYF. CDR3 in DNA: TGTGCCACCCACACAGGGACTCAAGAGACCCAGTACTTC.

V gene TRBV6-1 combines with J gene TRBJ2-5, with TRBD1 identical over 8 bases. The CDR3 runs 14 residues. Unmatched junction bases numbered 8, after V lost 6 bases and J lost 5 bases. Per germline, CDR1 MNHNS and CDR2 SASEGT. Here the CDR3 DNA reads TGTGCCAGCAGACGAGGACAGGGTGCTGAGACCCAGTACTTC. It specifies CASRRGQGAETQYF.

This rearrangement joins TRBV7-2 to TRBJ2-5; tentatively, D is TRBD1 (5 bases). Germline CDR1 reads SGHTA; CDR2 reads FQGNSA. The CDR3 covers 13 residues. Trimming took off 3 bases at V and 5 bases at J, with 10 bases between the two ends. DNA for the CDR3: TGTGCCAGCAGCTTTAGGGGTGGTGAGACCCAGTACTTC. It encodes CASSFRGGETQYF.

This chain uses TRBV27 with TRBJ2-7, with a weak D call TRBD1 (6 bases). CDR3 size: 15 residues. Trimming cost V 4 bases and J 4 bases, with 17 bases left between them. CDR1 and CDR2 (germline): MNHEY, SMNVEV (reference sequence). CDR3 in amino acids: CASSSSVDRGYEQYF. In DNA, the CDR3 is TGTGCCAGCAGTTCTTCAGTGGACAGAGGGTACGAGCAGTACTTC.

J is TRBJ1-2 and V is TRBV7-9; D remains unclear. The CDR3 runs to 11 residues. Trimming removed 1 base at V and 8 bases at J, with 5 bases between. The germline gives CDR1 SEHNR, CDR2 FQNEAQ (reference sequence). The CDR3: CASSLGRGYTF. The CDR3 region has the DNA TGTGCCAGCAGCTTAGGGCGCGGCTACACCTTC.

The chain joins TRBV9 to TRBJ2-7; TRBD1 matches at 9 bases. The CDR3 is 18 residues long. Unmatched junction bases numbered 17, after V lost 4 bases and J lost 3 bases. Germline V gene data show CDR1 as SGDLS and CDR2 as YYNGEE. The CDR3 region is CASSPRRSGTGPGYEQYF. For the CDR3, the DNA is TGTGCCAGCAGCCCCCGCAGGTCCGGGACAGGGCCCGGCTACGAGCAGTACTTC.

The chain uses TRBV11-2 and TRBJ2-7, with D unclear. The CDR3 contains 11 residues. Trimming took 5 bases from V and 5 from J, leaving 7 bases between them. Germline lookup yields CDR1 SGHAT and CDR2 FQNNGV. CDR3 DNA: TGTGCCAGCAGCGCCCGCAACGAGCAGTACTTC. Amino acid sequence: CASSARNEQYF. The variable domain in full, with the rest retrieved from reference TRBV11-2 and TRBJ2-7, is EAGVAQSPRYKIIEKRQSVAFWCNPISGHATLYWYQQILGQGPKLLIQFQNNGVVDDSQLPKDRFSAERLKGVDSTLKIQPAKLEDSAVYLCASSARNEQYFGPGTRLTVT.

In DNA form, the CDR3 reads TGTGCCAGCAGCCCGAGGGGCTACGAGCAGTACTTC. Encoded protein: CASSPRGYEQYF. The chain is built from TRBV7-6 and TRBJ2-7, with D perhaps TRBD1 or TRBD2 (5 bases each). Germline V gives CDR1 SGHVS, CDR2 FNYEAQ. This CDR3 comprises 12 residues. V was cut by 5 bases and J by 3 bases, with 8 bases left in between.

This clone was recorded only once. The rearrangement joins TRBV5-6 to TRBJ1-2; the D is unclear. The germline V and J ends were trimmed by 4 bases and 1 base, with 5 bases remaining between them. Germline assignment: CDR1 SGHDT and CDR2 YYEEEE. This CDR3 comprises 12 residues. The CDR3 sequence: CASSLGNYGYTF. CDR3 DNA: TGTGCCAGCAGCCTGGGTAACTATGGCTACACCTTC.

This rearrangement joins TRBV27 to TRBJ2-3; TRBD1 might be the D (6 bases). Per the germline V gene, CDR1 is MNHEY and CDR2 is SMNVEV (reference sequence). The CDR3 covers 14 residues. V lost 2 bases and J lost 4, with 10 bases in between. CDR3 in amino acids: CASSLGQRADTQYF. CDR3 in DNA: TGTGCCAGCAGTTTAGGACAGCGCGCAGATACGCAGTATTTT.

The chain links TRBV4-2 to TRBJ2-7; 13 positions agree with TRBD2. J gave up 1 base and V 2 bases, and 2 bases lay outside the gene matches. Germline V lookup: CDR1 LGHNA, CDR2 YNFKEQ. The CDR3 spans 16 residues. The CDR3 is CASSQSGLAGSYEQYF. The DNA of the CDR3 is TGTGCCAGCAGCCAATCGGGACTAGCGGGATCCTACGAGCAGTACTTC.

This clone was observed a single time. The V and J genes are TRBV28 and TRBJ1-5; 7 nucleotides align to TRBD1. Unmatched junction bases numbered 11, after V lost 6 bases and J lost 3 bases. Germline values: CDR1 MDHEN, CDR2 SYDVKM. This CDR3 has 16 residues. CDR3 sequence (DNA): TGTGCCAGCAGACCGCTCGGGGGACAGTACAATCAGCCCCAGCATTTT. Translation gives CASRPLGGQYNQPQHF.

The chain carries TRBV6-5 and TRBJ2-2; tentatively, D is TRBD1 or TRBD2 (5 bases each). There are 16 residues in the CDR3. Germline-derived CDR1 and CDR2 are MNHEY and SVGAGI. Trimming removed 0 bases at V and 1 base at J, with 9 bases between. Written as DNA, the CDR3 is TGTGCCAGCAGTTACTCCGGGGCCCGGAACACCGGGGAGCTGTTTTTT. Translating gives CASSYSGARNTGELFF.

This chain uses TRBV5-4 with TRBJ1-1; 9 bases agree with TRBD1. From germline, CDR1 is SGHNT and CDR2 YYREEE (reference sequence). The CDR3 covers 14 residues. The ends lost 4 bases at V and 3 bases at J; junction bases unmatched: 4. CDR3 DNA sequence: TGTGCCAGCAGCAGACAGGGGGGGGACACTGAAGCTTTCTTT. This sequence encodes CASSRQGGDTEAFF.

The chain has TRBV6-1 and TRBJ1-2; D perhaps matches TRBD1 (6 bases). CDR1 and CDR2 from the germline V gene are MNHNS and SASEGT. The CDR3 runs 15 residues. The V and J ends lost 6 bases and 4 bases respectively, with 18 bases between them. This CDR3 reads CASSLIIGGSYGYTF. In DNA form, the CDR3 reads TGTGCCAGCAGCCTCATAATAGGGGGGAGCTATGGCTACACCTTC.